Below, 13 T cell receptor beta chains from the same sample are listed, as sequenced in a study of blood T cell repertoires in COVID-19. The repertoire was sequenced with immunoSEQ multiplex PCR; TCRdb's copy has only in-frame clones and lacks some. The table lists 300,000 to 400,000 clones, over 75% of them singletons. Sample: peripheral blood. The receptors were gathered from a woman between 45 and 65 years old with active or convalescent COVID-19.

This clone came up once. The chain employs TRBV28 and TRBJ2-5; 11 nucleotides align to TRBD2. From germline, CDR1 is MDHEN and CDR2 SYDVKM. This CDR3 region has 16 residues. V shed 1 base, J shed 5 bases, and the junction held 6 bases outside the gene matches. In nucleotides, the CDR3 is TGTGCCAGCAGTTTATTTATAGCGGGGGGGCGGGAGACCCAGTACTTC. This codes for CASSLFIAGGRETQYF.

The chain couples TRBV28 to TRBJ1-2; 10 bases align to TRBD1. This CDR3 is built from 13 residues. With 6 bases clipped from V and 9 bases from J, the junction kept 7 bases outside the gene matches. CDR1 MDHEN and CDR2 SYDVKM come from the germline V gene. CDR3 region: CASSVRDRGSYTF. CDR3 bases: TGTGCCAGCAGCGTCCGGGACAGGGGAAGCTACACCTTC.

The V call is TRBV19, the J call TRBJ1-5; D might be TRBD1 (5 bases). Germline-derived CDR1 and CDR2 are LNHDA and SQIVND (reference sequence). Trimming pared 2 bases from V and 5 bases from J, leaving 16 bases between. The CDR3 covers 16 residues. CDR3 sequence (DNA): TGTGCCAGTAGTATACAGGGTATCAGATTTGATCAGCCCCAGCATTTT. Protein product: CASSIQGIRFDQPQHF.

J is TRBJ2-3 and V is TRBV4-2, with unresolved D. CDR1 and CDR2 (germline): LGHNA, YNFKEQ. Trimming left V 1 base short and J 2 bases short, with 10 bases between. There are 15 residues in the CDR3. CDR3 nucleotides: TGTGCCAGCAGCCAAGGAACCCAGGTCACAGATACGCAGTATTTT. Encoded protein: CASSQGTQVTDTQYF.

The chain combines TRBV19 with TRBJ1-1; 12 nucleotides agree with TRBD1. The length of the CDR3 is 16 residues. CDR1 is LNHDA and CDR2 is SQIVND in the germline V gene (reference sequence). The ends lost 6 bases at V and 3 bases at J; junction bases unmatched: 8. CDR3 sequence: CASSRTGTGGYTEAFF. The CDR3 DNA follows: TGTGCCAGTAGCAGGACCGGGACAGGGGGCTACACTGAAGCTTTCTTT. Full variable domain (missing parts from reference TRBV19 and TRBJ1-1): DGGITQSPKYLFRKEGQNVTLSCEQNLNHDAMYWYRQDPGQGLRLIYYSQIVNDFQKGDIAEGYSVSREKKESFPLTVTSAQKNPTAFYLCASSRTGTGGYTEAFFGQGTRLTVV.

This chain's CDR3 is CATSDRSQTGTGVRNEQFF. CDR3 in DNA: TGTGCCACCAGTGACCGCTCGCAAACCGGGACAGGAGTTCGAAATGAGCAGTTCTTC. The chain links TRBV24-1 to TRBJ2-1; TRBD1 matches at 8 bases. CDR1 and CDR2 (germline): KGHDR, SFDVKD. J was trimmed by 7 bases and V by 4 bases; bases with no gene match: 20. CDR3 length: 19 amino acids.

This clone was found once. The V and J genes are TRBV9 and TRBJ2-1; possible D gene TRBD2, 6 bases. The germline V and J ends were trimmed by 1 base and 0 bases, with 11 bases remaining between them. The CDR3 is 16 residues long. From germline, CDR1 is SGDLS and CDR2 YYNGEE. CDR3 protein: CASSVLTSTSYNEQFF. For the CDR3, the DNA is TGTGCCAGCAGCGTATTAACTAGCACCTCCTACAATGAGCAGTTCTTC.

The chain couples TRBV11-1 to TRBJ2-1; 9 bases match TRBD1. With V trimmed by 0 bases and J by 10 bases, 10 bases remained unmatched. From germline, CDR1 is SGHAT and CDR2 FQDESV (reference sequence). The CDR3 is made up of 16 amino acids. The CDR3 region has the DNA TGTGCCAGCAGCTTAGCTTGGGACAGGGAAGGGGGAGAGCAGTTCTTC. Protein: CASSLAWDREGGEQFF.

About this clone itself: Sequence at one end of the junction differs from germline and may be a read error. The chain joins TRBV28 to TRBJ2-6; no reliable D call. The CDR3 spans 9 residues. Germline-derived CDR1 and CDR2 are MDHEN and SYDVKM. The CDR3 spells CASSSPRAF. The CDR3 nucleotides read TGTGCCAGCAGCTCTCCTCGGGCTTTC.

J is TRBJ1-6 and V is TRBV4-1; the match to TRBD1 covers 9 bases. The V gene end was trimmed by 0 bases and the J gene end by 10 bases; junction bases not matched to a gene: 7. The germline gives CDR1 MGHRA, CDR2 YSYEKL. This CDR3 is built from 16 residues. CDR3 protein: CASSQDWGQGGSPLHF. DNA of the CDR3: TGCGCCAGCAGCCAAGATTGGGGACAGGGAGGCTCACCCCTCCACTTT.

This clone appeared a few times. The chain is built from TRBV3-1 (or the pseudogene TRBV3-2) and TRBJ1-2; D is unresolved. Germline V gives CDR1 LGHDT, CDR2 YNNKEL (reference sequence). The CDR3 is 12 residues long. Trimming removed 1 base at V and 4 bases at J, with 4 bases between. Here the CDR3 reads CASSQALYGYTF. The CDR3 nucleotides are TGTGCCAGCAGCCAAGCTCTCTATGGCTACACCTTC.

The V and J genes are TRBV28 and TRBJ1-1; TRBD1 matches at 9 bases. The V gene's germline CDR1 is MDHEN and CDR2 SYDVKM. J lost 2 bases, V lost 6 bases, and 4 bases had no gene match. The CDR3 is 14 amino acids. CDR3 in DNA: TGTGCCAGCAGACTGGGACAGGGAAACACTGAAGCTTTCTTT. Protein product: CASRLGQGNTEAFF.

V gene TRBV24-1 combines with J gene TRBJ2-7; the D gene is possibly TRBD2 (5 bases). The CDR3 contains 13 residues. The germline CDR1 and CDR2 sequences are KGHDR and SFDVKD. Deletions cut 6 bases from V and 2 bases from J, with 10 bases between. The CDR3, as DNA: TGTGCCACCAGTCCGGGAAGGGCCTACGAGCAGTACTTC. Protein product: CATSPGRAYEQYF.